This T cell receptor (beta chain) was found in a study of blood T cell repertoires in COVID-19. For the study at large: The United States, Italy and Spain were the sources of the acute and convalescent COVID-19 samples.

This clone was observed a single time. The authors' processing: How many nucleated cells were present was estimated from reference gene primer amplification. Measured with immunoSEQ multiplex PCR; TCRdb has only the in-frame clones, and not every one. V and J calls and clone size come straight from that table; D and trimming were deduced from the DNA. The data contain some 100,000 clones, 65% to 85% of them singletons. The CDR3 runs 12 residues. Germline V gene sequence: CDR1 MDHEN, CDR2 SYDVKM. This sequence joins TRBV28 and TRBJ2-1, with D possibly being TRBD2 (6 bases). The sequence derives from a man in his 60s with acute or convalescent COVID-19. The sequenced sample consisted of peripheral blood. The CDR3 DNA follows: TGTGCGACCGTCGGGAGTTACAATGAGCAGTTCTTC. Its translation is CATVGSYNEQFF.